This TCR beta chain derives from a study of blood T cell repertoires in COVID-19. Germline values: CDR1 MNHEY, CDR2 SVGAGI. This CDR3 has 15 amino acids. V was pared by 6 bases and J by 4 bases, with 9 bases of the junction left unmatched. This table comes from immunoSEQ multiplex PCR, and its TCRdb copy is limited to in-frame clones, with some not included. Of some 260,000 clones listed, around 83% are singletons. V gene TRBV6-5 combines with J gene TRBJ2-3; 8 nucleotides agree with TRBD1. This receptor was identified in a man older than 75 with acute or convalescent COVID-19. The source material was peripheral blood. The CDR3 nucleotides are TGTGCCAGCAGCCTCATCGGACAGGGTCCAGATACGCAGTATTTT. Amino acids: CASSLIGQGPDTQYF.